The rows below give T cell receptor beta chains drawn from one sample of a study of preoperative IRX-2 immunotherapy in early breast cancer. Clones were read by immunoSEQ multiplex PCR, and TCRdb kept only the in-frame ones, dropping some. The sample consists of 90,000 to 100,000 clones, 86% of them appearing once. The sequenced sample was tumor tissue, obtained after IRX-2 immunotherapy. These receptors all come from a human donor with breast cancer. The CDR3 runs from the conserved cysteine through the conserved F or W. The D gene is left open where the match is weak. Size values are once, few and many counts, or a class for expanded clones, and some rows have none.

J	D	size	V	CDR3	DNA
TRBJ1-5	NA	NA	TRBV28	CASEKPTRGTQPQHF	TGTGCCAGCGAGAAACCCACAAGGGGCACTCAGCCCCAGCATTTT
TRBJ2-3	TRBD2	NA	TRBV14	CASSQDSGRVYTQYF	TGTGCCAGCAGCCAAGATAGCGGGAGGGTATATACGCAGTATTTT
TRBJ2-7	NA	NA	TRBV9	CASSSGIAEQYF	TGTGCCAGCAGCTCCGGAATCGCCGAGCAGTACTTC
TRBJ2-5	NA	NA	TRBV28	CASSGGLETQYF	TGTGCCAGCAGCGGGGGCCTCGAGACCCAGTACTTC
TRBJ2-6	TRBD1	NA	TRBV7-1	CASSGQGPSGANVLTF	TGTGCCAGCAGCGGACAGGGGCCCTCTGGGGCCAACGTCCTGACTTTC
TRBJ2-7	NA	NA	TRBV1	CASSSPIRGKSSYEQYF	TGCGCCAGCAGCTCCCCTATCAGGGGGAAAAGCTCCTACGAGCAGTACTTC
TRBJ2-7	NA	NA	TRBV19	CASSMSYTYEQYF	TGTGCCAGTAGTATGAGCTACACGTACGAGCAGTACTTC
TRBJ1-4	NA	NA	TRBV5-1	CASSPDEGTTNEKLFF	TGCGCCAGCAGCCCCGATGAAGGTACAACTAATGAAAAACTGTTTTTT
TRBJ1-5	NA	NA	TRBV10-3	CAISETGGGNQPQHF	TGTGCCATCAGTGAGACCGGAGGGGGCAATCAGCCCCAGCATTTT
TRBJ2-3	TRBD2	NA	TRBV6-8	CASQLGLATTDTQYF	TGTGCCAGCCAATTGGGACTAGCGACGACAGATACGCAGTATTTT
TRBJ2-6	NA	NA	TRBV5-1	CASSSVDSSGANVLTF	TGCGCCAGCAGCTCCGTAGACAGCTCTGGGGCCAACGTCCTGACTTTC
TRBJ1-2	NA	NA	TRBV28	CASSLSARNYGYTF	TGTGCCAGCAGTTTATCCGCCAGAAACTATGGCTACACCTTC
TRBJ1-5	NA	NA	TRBV19	CATQISVGNQPQHF	TGTGCCACCCAAATTTCAGTTGGCAATCAGCCCCAGCATTTT
TRBJ1-5	NA	NA	TRBV5-1	CASSLGDTNQPQHF	TGCGCCAGCAGCTTGGGGGACACCAATCAGCCCCAGCATTTT
TRBJ1-1	TRBD1	NA	TRBV18	CASSSPDRGPGGTEAFF	TGTGCCAGCTCATCTCCTGACAGGGGCCCCGGAGGGACTGAAGCTTTCTTT
TRBJ1-6	TRBD1	NA	TRBV18	CASSPLPGQGNSPLHF	TGTGCCAGCTCACCTCTCCCGGGACAGGGCAATTCACCCCTCCACTTT
TRBJ2-3	TRBD2	NA	TRBV15	CATSPRACGREGSTDTQYF	TGTGCCACCAGCCCGCGAGCGTGTGGGCGGGAGGGCAGCACAGATACGCAGTATTTT
TRBJ2-7	TRBD1	NA	TRBV7-1	CATRPGTGSSEQYF	TGTGCCACCCGTCCCGGGACAGGGAGCAGCGAGCAGTACTTC
TRBJ2-1	NA	NA	TRBV23-1	CASSQQGWGHNEQFF	TGCGCCAGCAGTCAACAGGGTTGGGGGCACAATGAGCAGTTCTTC
TRBJ2-6	TRBD2	NA	TRBV5-1	CASSLREGAYSGANVLTF	TGCGCCAGCAGCTTGAGGGAGGGAGCGTACTCTGGGGCCAACGTCCTGACTTTC
TRBJ2-1	NA	NA	TRBV5-1	CASSLEIEYNEQFF	TGCGCCAGCAGCTTGGAAATAGAATACAATGAGCAGTTCTTC
TRBJ2-7	TRBD1	NA	TRBV29-1	CSVETGGRYEQYF	TGCAGCGTTGAGACAGGGGGTCGGTACGAGCAGTACTTC
TRBJ2-2	TRBD1	NA	TRBV19	CASSPRTGKATGELFF	TGTGCCAGTAGTCCCCGGACAGGTAAAGCCACCGGGGAGCTGTTTTTT
TRBJ1-5	NA	NA	TRBV18	CASSQYNQPQHF	TGTGCCAGCTCACAATACAATCAGCCCCAGCATTTT
TRBJ2-3	TRBD2	NA	TRBV7-8	CASALIGTSRGGDTQYF	TGTGCCAGCGCCCTGATCGGGACTAGCCGTGGGGGAGATACGCAGTATTTT
TRBJ1-5	NA	few	TRBV5-1	CASSLGGAAQPQHF	TGCGCCAGCAGCTTGGGAGGGGCCGCTCAGCCCCAGCATTTT
TRBJ1-6	NA	NA	TRBV6-4	CANSSWTNSYNSPLHF	TGTGCCAACAGTTCATGGACCAACTCCTATAATTCACCCCTCCACTTT
TRBJ1-4	TRBD1	once	TRBV28	CASRLTGDGEKLFF	TGTGCCAGCAGACTGACAGGGGACGGGGAAAAACTGTTTTTT
TRBJ2-5	TRBD2	NA	TRBV15	CATSRDLGEGETQYF	TGTGCCACCAGCAGAGATCTTGGGGAGGGGGAGACCCAGTACTTC
TRBJ2-6	NA	NA	TRBV6-8	CASSRLTGSGANVLTF	TGTGCCAGCAGTCGCCTAACAGGCTCTGGGGCCAACGTCCTGACTTTC
TRBJ1-3	NA	NA	TRBV6-4	CASSYPGGNTIYF	TGTGCCAGCAGTTACCCCGGCGGGAACACCATATATTTT